These 17 T cell receptor beta chains originate from one sample sequenced in a study of tissue T cells after allogeneic stem cell transplantation. Generated by immunoSEQ multiplex PCR, the TCRdb table keeps only in-frame clones and is missing some. The table shows more than 40,000 clones, with 65% to 85% occurring only once. The sample taken for sequencing was sorted cells pooled from one or two spleens. The receptor source for this set is a pool of C57BL/6 mice in good health.

About this clone: Each gene name is a mouse one. The missing CDR3 end, 1 residue past where the read stops, is filled in from the germline J gene. This rearrangement joins TRBV13-1 to TRBJ2-1, with D perhaps TRBD1 or TRBD2 (6 bases each). V was cut by 0 bases and J by 5 bases, with 15 bases left in between. Germline CDR1 is NSHNY and CDR2 is SYGAGN. The length of the CDR3 is 16 residues. The CDR3 bases that were read are TGTGCCAGCAGTGATGTCCGACGGGGGCTGAATGCTGAGCAGTTC. Its protein product is CASSDVRRGLNAEQF. In full, the CDR3 reads CASSDVRRGLNAEQFF.

Worth noting for this clone: Germline and genes here are mouse. Partial CDR3 DNA: TGCTCCAGCAGTCAAGGCCCGGAAGAAACGCTGTAT. It specifies CSSSQGPEETLY. From start to end, the CDR3 is CSSSQGPEETLYF. The chain employs TRBV23 and TRBJ2-3. The read stops 1 residue short of the end of the CDR3; the missing end is completed from the germline J gene. Per the germline V gene, CDR1 is KGHTA and CDR2 is FQNQQP. This CDR3 is 13 amino acids long.

Note on this clone: The germline and genes are mouse ones. The CDR3 end is not reached by the read, which stops 1 residue before it; the germline J gene fills it in. The chain has TRBV23 and TRBJ2-5; the D call of TRBD1 is as the table states it, not checked on the DNA. The CDR3 totals 14 residues. Germline values: CDR1 KGHTA, CDR2 FQNQQP. CDR3: CSSSQSGQQDTQYF. The part of the CDR3 DNA that was read is TGCTCCAGCAGTCAATCGGGACAGCAAGACACCCAGTAC.

Turning to this clone: The gene names here belong to mouse. The CDR3: CASSLDWGNQDTQYF. The sequenced part of the CDR3 DNA is TGTGCCAGCAGCTTAGACTGGGGGAACCAAGACACCCAGTAC. The rearrangement uses TRBV3 and TRBJ2-5, with TRBD2 identical over 8 bases. The missing CDR3 end, 1 residue past where the read stops, is filled in from the germline J gene. With V trimmed by 1 base and J by 0 bases, 0 bases remained unmatched. Germline values: CDR1 SNHLY, CDR2 FYNGKV (reference sequence). The CDR3 extends over 15 amino acids.

This clone appeared once. The listed genes are named as in mouse. The read ends 1 residue early relative to the CDR3; the germline J gene fills the gap. The V gene is TRBV13-2, the J gene TRBJ1-2; 9 nucleotides match TRBD1. The ends lost 1 base at V and 3 bases at J; junction bases unmatched: 7. Germline values: CDR1 NNHNN, CDR2 SYGAGS (reference sequence). This CDR3 has 16 residues. The sequenced CDR3 bases are TGTGCCAGCGGTGATTCCGGGGGACAGGGAGACTCCGACTACACC. Translation gives CASGDSGGQGDSDYT. The entire CDR3 sequence reads CASGDSGGQGDSDYTF.

A few counts support this clone. Any gene name here is a mouse gene name. The read falls 1 residue short of the CDR3 end, and the missing part is taken from the germline J gene. The chain carries TRBV31 and TRBJ2-1, with TRBD2 matching 9 bases. The V segment lost 5 bases and the J segment 3 bases; nucleotides outside the gene matches: 5. Germline V gene lookup returns CDR1 GKSSPN and CDR2 SITVG. This CDR3 has 14 residues. CDR3 DNA, as far as it was read: TGTGCCTGGGCTGGACTGGGGATCTATGCTGAGCAGTTC. Translation gives CAWAGLGIYAEQF. The CDR3, in full, reads CAWAGLGIYAEQFF.

As regards this clone: Genes here carry mouse names. This CDR3 reads CASSFVTYEQYF. The covered CDR3 bases are TGTGCCAGCAGTTTCGTCACATATGAACAGTAC. The rearrangement links TRBV14 to TRBJ2-7; D is ambiguous. The DNA ends 1 residue before the CDR3 does, and the rest of the CDR3 is filled in from the germline J gene. The CDR3 contains 12 residues. Germline CDR1 is SGHDT and CDR2 is FRDEAV. Trimming pared 1 base from V and 4 bases from J, leaving 6 bases between. The full variable domain, rest sourced from reference TRBV14 and TRBJ2-7, is EAGVTQSPRYAVLQEGQAVSFWCDPISGHDTLYWYQQPRDQGPQLLVYFRDEAVIDNSQLPSDRFSAVRPKGTNSTLKIQSAKQGDTATYLCASSFVTYEQYFGPGTRLTVL.

Remarks on this clone: Gene names are mouse gene names. The CDR3 end is not reached by the read, which stops 1 residue before it; the germline J gene fills it in. The rearrangement links TRBV12-1 to TRBJ2-5, with TRBD2 identical over 8 bases. CDR1 and CDR2 (germline): SGHSN, HYEKVE. The CDR3 runs to 13 residues. Losses at the gene ends were 3 bases for V and 6 bases for J; bases not matched to a gene: 4. The DNA read from the CDR3 is TGTGCCAGCTCTGTCCTGGGGGGCGACACCCAGTAC. Amino acid sequence: CASSVLGGDTQY. In full, the CDR3 reads CASSVLGGDTQYF.

To note about this clone: Gene and germline names: mouse. Sequencing ends 1 residue short of the CDR3 end; the germline J gene provides the rest. Other DNA sequences within the sample encode an identical CDR3. This sequence joins TRBV3 and TRBJ2-7; 11 bases map to TRBD1. V shed 5 bases, J shed 4 bases, and the junction held 4 bases outside the gene matches. CDR1 SNHLY and CDR2 FYNGKV come from the germline V gene (reference sequence). This CDR3 region has 14 residues. Here the CDR3 reads CASSLGTGGYEQYF. The covered CDR3 bases are TGTGCCAGCAGCCTCGGGACAGGGGGGTATGAACAGTAC. Drawing the rest from reference TRBV3 and TRBJ2-7, the complete variable domain is GPKVLQIPSHQIIDMGQMVTLNCDPVSNHLYFYWYKQILGQQMEFLVNFYNGKVMEKSKLFKDQFSVERPDGSYFTLKIQPTALEDSAVYFCASSLGTGGYEQYFGPGTRLTVL.

For this clone: The listed genes are named as in mouse. The read ends 1 residue shy of where the CDR3 ends; the end is completed using the germline J gene. The V gene is TRBV19, the J gene TRBJ2-7; 11 nucleotides line up with TRBD2. Germline values: CDR1 FNHDT, CDR2 SITEND (reference sequence). With V trimmed by 5 bases and J by 4 bases, 8 bases remained unmatched. This CDR3 spans 15 amino acids. The sequenced CDR3 bases are TGTGCCAGCAGCCTGGGACTGGGGGCCCCTTATGAACAGTAC. Translation: CASSLGLGAPYEQY. The whole CDR3 protein reads CASSLGLGAPYEQYF.

Comments on this clone: All gene names here are mouse names. The read halts 1 residue ahead of the CDR3 end, with the missing end drawn from the germline J gene. V and J are TRBV19 and TRBJ1-1; D ambiguous. Per germline, CDR1 FNHDT and CDR2 SITEND (reference sequence). The CDR3 consists of 14 residues. The V end was cut by 2 bases, the J end by 0 bases, with 8 bases between. The CDR3 reads CASSMMDANTEVFF. CDR3 bases read: TGTGCCAGCAGTATGATGGATGCAAACACAGAAGTCTTC.

Remarks on this clone: Each gene name is a mouse one. The read falls 1 residue short of the CDR3 end, and the missing part is taken from the germline J gene. The gene calls are TRBV12-2 and TRBJ1-4; D gene uncertain. Germline-derived CDR1 and CDR2 are SGHLS and HYDKME. The CDR3 loop spans 15 amino acids. Trimming left V 0 bases short and J 0 bases short, with 7 bases between. CDR3 DNA, as far as it was read: TGTGCCAGCTCTCTCGATACAATTTCCAACGAAAGATTATTT. It is translated as CASSLDTISNERLF. The whole CDR3 is CASSLDTISNERLFF.

Comments on this clone: Gene names follow the mouse nomenclature. The read terminates 1 residue ahead of where the CDR3 ends, so the germline J gene completes it. The chain recombines TRBV16 with TRBJ1-1, with TRBD1 as a possible D gene (6 bases). Germline CDR1 reads SGHSA; CDR2 reads FRNQAP. This CDR3 has 14 residues. V shed 2 bases and J shed 0 bases, with 7 bases lying between them. This CDR3 is CASSLHRANTEVFF. The part of the CDR3 DNA that was read is TGTGCAAGCAGCTTACACAGGGCAAACACAGAAGTCTTC.

This clone was detected only once. The genes and germline here are from mouse. Coverage ceases 1 residue before the CDR3 finishes, and the germline J gene fills in the end. The rearrangement uses TRBV5 and TRBJ2-2, with 7 bases lining up with TRBD1. The junction had 1 base not matched to a gene; V was cut back by 2 bases and J by 1 base. Germline CDR1 and CDR2: LGHNA and YNLKQL (reference sequence). The CDR3 loop spans 15 amino acids. The sequenced part of the CDR3 DNA is TGTGCCAGCAGCCAATACAGGGGAAACACCGGGCAGCTCTAC. Translation gives CASSQYRGNTGQLY. The whole CDR3 protein reads CASSQYRGNTGQLYF.

Notes on this clone: Gene names follow the mouse nomenclature. The CDR3 end falls 1 residue outside the read, so it is completed with the germline J gene. This rearrangement joins TRBV1 to TRBJ2-1; 10 bases fit TRBD2. The CDR3 is made up of 15 amino acids. Germline CDR1 NSQYPW, CDR2 LRSPGD (reference sequence). V shed 3 bases, J shed 3 bases, and the junction held 2 bases outside the gene matches. The part of the CDR3 DNA that was read is TGCACCTGCAGTGCTGACTGGGGGGTCTATGCTGAGCAGTTC. Its translation: CTCSADWGVYAEQF. The complete CDR3 reads CTCSADWGVYAEQFF.

For this clone: Mouse gene names apply. The CDR3 loop is CAWSLDLDTQYF. Partial CDR3 DNA: TGTGCCTGGAGTCTAGACTTAGACACCCAGTAC. The rearrangement joins TRBV31 to TRBJ2-5; D is unclear. Read data end 1 residue before the CDR3 end; the end is taken from the germline J gene. In germline, CDR1 is GKSSPN, CDR2 SITVG. V was trimmed by 0 bases and J by 5 bases, leaving 6 bases between them. The CDR3 totals 12 residues.

Concerning this clone: Here the gene names and germline are mouse. The read stops 1 residue short of the end of the CDR3; the missing end is completed from the germline J gene. V usage is TRBV2 and J usage is TRBJ2-1; 10 bases line up with TRBD1. V trimming: 3 bases; J trimming: 4 bases; junction bases outside the gene matches: 6. CDR3 length: 16 amino acids. In germline, CDR1 is LGHNA, CDR2 YSYQKL. The CDR3 here is CASSHSTGGRYAEQFF. The sequenced CDR3 bases are TGTGCCAGCAGCCATTCGACAGGGGGCAGGTATGCTGAGCAGTTC.